This T cell receptor beta chain was identified during a study of sequential checkpoint blockade in melanoma. Study-level background: Randomization was 1:1 between first-line nivolumab→ipilimumab and ipilimumab→nivolumab. Both treatment sequences were followed by maintenance nivolumab.

The germline V and J ends were trimmed by 5 bases and 4 bases, with 8 bases remaining between them. Germline V lookup: CDR1 SGHVS, CDR2 FNYEAQ. This CDR3 spans 12 amino acids. Regarding treatment: randomized to nivolumab then ipilimumab (arm A) or the reverse (arm B). No patient had prior DNA-damaging chemotherapy. Sorted cells were live CD3+CD8+, lacking CD19 and CD56, from PBMCs. Sequenced by immunoSEQ multiplex PCR; TCRdb stores in-frame clones only, minus some. The sample has 25,000 to 35,000 clones, roughly 80% seen once. The sequencing here drew on CD8+ T cells sorted from blood (inferred from file names), taken from a patient given nivolumab and ipilimumab in sequence. This clonotype was obtained from a human donor with melanoma. The rearrangement joins TRBV7-6 to TRBJ1-1; the D is unclear. This CDR3 reads CASSPQSTEAFF. Here the CDR3 DNA reads TGTGCCAGCAGCCCCCAGTCCACTGAAGCTTTCTTT.